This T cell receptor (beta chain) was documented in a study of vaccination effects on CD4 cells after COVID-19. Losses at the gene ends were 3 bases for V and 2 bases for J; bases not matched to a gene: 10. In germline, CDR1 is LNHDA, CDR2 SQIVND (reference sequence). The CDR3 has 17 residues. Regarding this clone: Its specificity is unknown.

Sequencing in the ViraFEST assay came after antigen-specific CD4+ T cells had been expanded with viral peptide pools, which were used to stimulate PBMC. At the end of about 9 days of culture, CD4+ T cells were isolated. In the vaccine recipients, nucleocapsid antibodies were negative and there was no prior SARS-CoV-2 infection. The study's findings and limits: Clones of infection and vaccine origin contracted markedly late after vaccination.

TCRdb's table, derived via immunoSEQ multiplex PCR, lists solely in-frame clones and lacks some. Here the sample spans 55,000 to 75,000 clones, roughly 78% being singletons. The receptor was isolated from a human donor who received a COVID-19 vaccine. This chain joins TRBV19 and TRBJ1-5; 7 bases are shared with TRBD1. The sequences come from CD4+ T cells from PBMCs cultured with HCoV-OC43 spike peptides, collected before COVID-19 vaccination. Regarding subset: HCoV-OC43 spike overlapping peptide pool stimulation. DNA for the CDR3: TGTGCCAGTAGTATCTTTCAGGGGGGTATGCGCAATCAGCCCCAGCATTTT. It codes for CASSIFQGGMRNQPQHF.